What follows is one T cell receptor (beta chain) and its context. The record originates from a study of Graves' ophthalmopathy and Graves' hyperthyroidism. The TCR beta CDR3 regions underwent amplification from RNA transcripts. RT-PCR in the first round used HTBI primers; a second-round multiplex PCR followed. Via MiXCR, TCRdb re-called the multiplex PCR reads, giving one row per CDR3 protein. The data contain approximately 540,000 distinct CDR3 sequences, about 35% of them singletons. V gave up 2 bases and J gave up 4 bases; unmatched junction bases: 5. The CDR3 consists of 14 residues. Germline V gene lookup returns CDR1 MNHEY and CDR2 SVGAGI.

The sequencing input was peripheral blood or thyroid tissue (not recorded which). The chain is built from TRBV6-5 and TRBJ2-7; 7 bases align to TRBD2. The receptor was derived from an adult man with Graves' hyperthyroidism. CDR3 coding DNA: TGTGCCAGCAGTTACAGGGTTAGCGGGTACGAGCAGTACTTC. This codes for CASSYRVSGYEQYF.